Listed below are T cell receptor beta chains from one sample, sequenced in a study of blood T cell repertoires in COVID-19. Data came from immunoSEQ multiplex PCR; TCRdb stores just in-frame clones and leaves some out. The sample lists 250,000 to 350,000 clones; around nine tenths were seen once. Sample: peripheral blood. These receptors came from a woman aged 40 to 50 who had recovered from COVID-19. Each CDR3 is given with its conserved first and last residue. Fields, in order: V gene, D gene, clone size, J gene, CDR3 DNA, CDR3 protein. A D gene is named only where the DNA matches it firmly. The size field is filled for only some rows; it gives once, few, many or a size class.

v_call: TRBV5-1; d_call: TRBD2; clone_size: NA; j_call: TRBJ2-3; cdr3_nt: TGCGCCAGCAGCTTGGCCCGGACTAGCGGGAGTGACGATACGCAGTATTTT; cdr3_aa: CASSLARTSGSDDTQYF
v_call: TRBV6-6; d_call: TRBD1; clone_size: few; j_call: TRBJ1-1; cdr3_nt: TGTGCCAGCAGTTACTCCGAACAGGGGGACACTGAAGCTTTCTTT; cdr3_aa: CASSYSEQGDTEAFF
v_call: TRBV2; d_call: NA; clone_size: NA; j_call: TRBJ2-2; cdr3_nt: TGTGCCAGCAGTGGGCCAGGGGTGACCGGGGAGCTGTTTTTT; cdr3_aa: CASSGPGVTGELFF
v_call: TRBV2; d_call: TRBD2; clone_size: NA; j_call: TRBJ2-3; cdr3_nt: TGTGCCAGCAGTGACACTAGCGGTACAGATACGCAGTATTTT; cdr3_aa: CASSDTSGTDTQYF
v_call: TRBV3-1/TRBV3-2; d_call: TRBD2; clone_size: NA; j_call: TRBJ2-4; cdr3_nt: TGTGCCAGCAGTTTCGACAGCGGGAGTGCGAACATTCAGTACTTC; cdr3_aa: CASSFDSGSANIQYF
v_call: TRBV4-1; d_call: TRBD1; clone_size: NA; j_call: TRBJ2-7; cdr3_nt: TGCGCCAGCAGCCAAGTATTGGACAGGGGATTTAGGGAGCAGTACTTC; cdr3_aa: CASSQVLDRGFREQYF
v_call: TRBV9; d_call: TRBD2; clone_size: NA; j_call: TRBJ2-3; cdr3_nt: TGTGCCAGCAGCGTAGTTCCGGAGGCGGGAGTTGGCACAGATACGCAGTATTTT; cdr3_aa: CASSVVPEAGVGTDTQYF
v_call: TRBV9; d_call: NA; clone_size: NA; j_call: TRBJ2-2; cdr3_nt: TGTGCCAGCAGCGTCCCACATGGGGGCAGCACCGGGGAGCTGTTTTTT; cdr3_aa: CASSVPHGGSTGELFF
v_call: TRBV3-1/TRBV3-2; d_call: TRBD2; clone_size: NA; j_call: TRBJ2-5; cdr3_nt: TGTGCCAGCAGCCGAACCGGGTCGGGAGGGCTTGTCGAGACCCAGTACTTC; cdr3_aa: CASSRTGSGGLVETQYF
v_call: TRBV5-1; d_call: NA; clone_size: NA; j_call: TRBJ2-1; cdr3_nt: TGCGCCAGCAGCTTGTTTGCGGCATACAATGAGCAGTTCTTC; cdr3_aa: CASSLFAAYNEQFF
v_call: TRBV24-1; d_call: NA; clone_size: NA; j_call: TRBJ2-3; cdr3_nt: TGTGCCACCAGTGACCCCCCTGGCGGGAACCTACATACAGATACGCAGTATTTT; cdr3_aa: CATSDPPGGNLHTDTQYF
v_call: TRBV4-1; d_call: NA; clone_size: once; j_call: TRBJ1-1; cdr3_nt: TGCGCCAGCAGCCAAGATAAATCCCGGGTCCAGAAGGAAGCTTTCTTT; cdr3_aa: CASSQDKSRVQKEAFF
v_call: TRBV19; d_call: NA; clone_size: NA; j_call: TRBJ2-7; cdr3_nt: TGTGCCAGTAGTATAGGGGCTAGCGAGACGGATGAGCAGTACTTC; cdr3_aa: CASSIGASETDEQYF
v_call: TRBV19; d_call: NA; clone_size: NA; j_call: TRBJ1-4; cdr3_nt: TGTGCCAGTAGTGGACAGAGTTCCGGGGCAACTAATGAAAAACTGTTTTTT; cdr3_aa: CASSGQSSGATNEKLFF
v_call: TRBV5-1; d_call: NA; clone_size: NA; j_call: TRBJ1-1; cdr3_nt: TGCGCCAGCAGCTTGGTCCCACGGGACACTGAAGCTTTCTTT; cdr3_aa: CASSLVPRDTEAFF
v_call: TRBV7-3; d_call: TRBD1; clone_size: few; j_call: TRBJ1-2; cdr3_nt: TGTGCCAGCAGCCGAGGGGGCGACTATGGCTACACCTTC; cdr3_aa: CASSRGGDYGYTF
v_call: TRBV12-2; d_call: NA; clone_size: NA; j_call: TRBJ1-2; cdr3_nt: TGTGCAAGTCGCCCAGCTTTAGTTTATTTTGGACAGACACGCTTTGGCTACACCTTC; cdr3_aa: CASRPALVYFGQTRFGYTF
v_call: TRBV18; d_call: TRBD1; clone_size: NA; j_call: TRBJ1-1; cdr3_nt: TGTGCCAGCTCACCCGACAGGGACACTGAAGCTTTCTTT; cdr3_aa: CASSPDRDTEAFF
v_call: TRBV23-1; d_call: TRBD1; clone_size: NA; j_call: TRBJ2-7; cdr3_nt: TGCGCCAGCACCTCCCGGGACAGGGGGTACGAGCAGTACTTC; cdr3_aa: CASTSRDRGYEQYF
v_call: TRBV5-4; d_call: NA; clone_size: NA; j_call: TRBJ2-5; cdr3_nt: TGTGCCAGCCCCCCGGGACAAGAGACCCAGTACTTC; cdr3_aa: CASPPGQETQYF
v_call: TRBV27; d_call: NA; clone_size: NA; j_call: TRBJ1-6; cdr3_nt: TGTGCCAGCAGTTACGCCGGGACAAGAGTATCACCCCTCCACTTT; cdr3_aa: CASSYAGTRVSPLHF
v_call: TRBV19; d_call: TRBD2; clone_size: NA; j_call: TRBJ2-7; cdr3_nt: TGTGCCAGTAGTATCGAACTAGCGGGAGGGCAAGAGCAGTACTTC; cdr3_aa: CASSIELAGGQEQYF
v_call: TRBV27; d_call: NA; clone_size: NA; j_call: TRBJ2-2; cdr3_nt: TGTGCCAGCAGTCCCACAGGGAGCACCGGGGAGCTGTTTTTT; cdr3_aa: CASSPTGSTGELFF
v_call: TRBV5-8; d_call: TRBD1; clone_size: NA; j_call: TRBJ2-7; cdr3_nt: TGTGCCAGCAGCTTGGAGGGGACAGGGGGATCCTACGAGCAGTACTTC; cdr3_aa: CASSLEGTGGSYEQYF
v_call: TRBV27; d_call: NA; clone_size: NA; j_call: TRBJ2-5; cdr3_nt: TGTGCCAGCAGTTTATCATCACAAGAGACCCAGTACTTC; cdr3_aa: CASSLSSQETQYF
v_call: TRBV30; d_call: TRBD1; clone_size: NA; j_call: TRBJ1-2; cdr3_nt: TGTGCCTGGAGTGTTCCGGGACAGGGAGGTGATGGCTACACCTTC; cdr3_aa: CAWSVPGQGGDGYTF